This T cell receptor (beta chain) was found in a study of shared clonotypes between healthy human individuals. Study context: CD4 naive and memory got three plates each, CD8 naive two, CD8 memory one.

A word on this clone: Its antigen is not known.

The CDR3 loop spans 12 amino acids. Germline lookup yields CDR1 GTSNPN and CDR2 SVGIG (reference sequence). With V trimmed by 4 bases and J by 5 bases, 5 bases remained unmatched. Clones were read by immunoSEQ multiplex PCR, and TCRdb kept only the in-frame ones, dropping some. This sample carries around 2.1 million clones, approximately 94% of them seen once, and the ten largest clones take over 0.1%. General study results and limits: At large depth, rarefaction still showed sorted-subset sequencing to be incomplete. The study found lower generation probabilities in non-shared clonotypes than in those shared by all four donors. Among donors, sharing of clonotypes was expected to be affected by sequencing depth.

This chain connects TRBV30 to TRBJ2-7; 7 bases agree with TRBD2. The source material was naive CD4+ T cells sorted from blood. The subset is: CD45RA+ positively selected. The sequence came from a young man in good health. The CDR3 loop reads CAWTAGENEQYF. Written as DNA, the CDR3 is TGTGCCTGGACGGCGGGAGAAAACGAGCAGTACTTC.